A selection of T cell receptor beta chains follows, all from one sample in a study of blood T cell repertoires in COVID-19. Only in-frame clones appear in the TCRdb table, and some are missing; sequencing was by immunoSEQ multiplex PCR. The table lists about 220,000 clones, approximately 88% of them singletons. Material: PBMCs or T cells enriched from blood (not recorded which). The receptor set was obtained from a woman aged 40 to 55 with acute COVID-19. Both conserved end residues are part of each CDR3. The order of the fields is J gene, clone size, V gene, D gene, CDR3 DNA, CDR3 protein. A D gene is named only where the DNA matches it firmly. Size tells how often a clone was seen (once, few, many) or the class of an expanded clone, and some rows leave it out.

TRBJ1-1,-,TRBV5-1,-,TGCGCCAGCAGCCGACTCCCAGGGGAGGGGACGGGGACTGAAGCTTTCTTT,CASSRLPGEGTGTEAFF
TRBJ1-4,-,TRBV6-5,-,TGTGCCAGCAATGGCGGACAGATCAATGAAAAACTGTTTTTT,CASNGGQINEKLFF
TRBJ1-3,few,TRBV9,TRBD1,TGTGCCAGCAGCGTAGGGACAGGCGGAAACACCATATATTTT,CASSVGTGGNTIYF
TRBJ2-3,-,TRBV6-2/TRBV6-3,-,TGTGCCAGCAGTTCCTCCCGGAGCACAGATACGCAGTATTTT,CASSSSRSTDTQYF
TRBJ1-1,-,TRBV11-2,-,TGTGCCAGCAGCCGAAACAGGGTCGGTAAGGAAGCTTTCTTT,CASSRNRVGKEAFF
TRBJ2-7,-,TRBV11-2,TRBD1,TGTGCCAGCAGCTTAGATCTGACAGGGCGTGGGCAGTACTTC,CASSLDLTGRGQYF
TRBJ1-2,few,TRBV18,-,TGTGCCAGCTCACCTTTTTACGGCGGGGGCGGCTACACCTTC,CASSPFYGGGGYTF
TRBJ1-1,-,TRBV5-6,TRBD1,TGTGCCAGCAGCCCGGACAGGGGGCTGATCACTGAAGCTTTCTTT,CASSPDRGLITEAFF
TRBJ1-2,-,TRBV21-1,-,TGTGCCAGCAGCAAAGTGGGTGTCAGGGGTAGCTACACCTTC,CASSKVGVRGSYTF
TRBJ2-3,-,TRBV28,TRBD2,TGTGCCAGCACCACTAGCGGGAGTAGGGCAGATACGCAGTATTTT,CASTTSGSRADTQYF
TRBJ1-6,-,TRBV29-1,TRBD1,TGCAGCGCCAGGACGGGACAGGAGCTCCACTTT,CSARTGQELHF
TRBJ2-7,-,TRBV9,TRBD2,TGTGCCAGCAGCTCCTCTAGCGGGGGTCCAACCTACGAGCAGTACTTC,CASSSSSGGPTYEQYF
TRBJ2-7,-,TRBV28,-,TGTGCCAGCAGTGAGACAGGGGAGGGAGACGAGCAGTACTTC,CASSETGEGDEQYF
TRBJ2-1,-,TRBV6-5,-,TGTGCCAGTCGCGAGGACAATGAGCAGTTCTTC,CASREDNEQFF
TRBJ1-2,-,TRBV19,-,TGTGCCAGTAGTAGAAAGGGGTCAGACTATGGCTACACCTTC,CASSRKGSDYGYTF
TRBJ1-1,-,TRBV7-9,TRBD1,TGTGCCAGCAGCTCCAGGGGGAGCGGGAACACTGAAGCTTTCTTT,CASSSRGSGNTEAFF
TRBJ2-7,few,TRBV5-6,TRBD2,TGTGCCAGCAGCTTGGCTAGCGGGGGGGCCTTGGTCTACGAGCAGTACTTC,CASSLASGGALVYEQYF
TRBJ2-1,once,TRBV13,TRBD2,TGTGCCAGCAGCTTAGGGTCACTAGCGGGGGACTACAATGAGCAGTTCTTC,CASSLGSLAGDYNEQFF
TRBJ2-1,-,TRBV9,TRBD2,TGTGCCAGCAGCGTAGATTGGGGACTAGATCGCAATGAGCAGTTCTTC,CASSVDWGLDRNEQFF
TRBJ2-3,-,TRBV28,-,TGTGCCAGCAGCCTACGGGATACGCAGTATTTT,CASSLRDTQYF
TRBJ2-1,-,TRBV6-2/TRBV6-3,TRBD2,TGTGCCAGCAGCTTTAGAGGACTAGCCGTCAATGAGCAGTTCTTC,CASSFRGLAVNEQFF
TRBJ2-3,-,TRBV5-4,-,TGTGCCAGCAGCACCCGGTCCTCCCCGAATACGCAGTATTTT,CASSTRSSPNTQYF
TRBJ1-1,-,TRBV2,TRBD1,TGTGCCAGCAGTCTACAGGGGACTTCGAACACTGAAGCTTTCTTT,CASSLQGTSNTEAFF
TRBJ1-1,once,TRBV6-5,-,TGTGCCAGCAGTTACAGTACAGGGAGCACTGAAGCTTTCTTT,CASSYSTGSTEAFF
TRBJ2-1,-,TRBV5-6,-,TGTGCCAGCAGCTCGTTGGACTATCCTGGGAACAATGAGCAGTTCTTC,CASSSLDYPGNNEQFF
TRBJ1-2,-,TRBV6-5,-,TGTGCCATCCAGCCTCGACTAGGGGTTGGCTACACCTTC,CAIQPRLGVGYTF
TRBJ1-1,-,TRBV7-2,-,TGTGCCAGCAGCTTAGTTGAGTCTACTGAAGCTTTCTTT,CASSLVESTEAFF